Below are 31 T cell receptor beta chains sequenced from a single sample in a study of T cell responses to AZD1222 COVID-19 vaccine. TCRdb's table, derived via immunoSEQ multiplex PCR, lists solely in-frame clones and lacks some. The table lists 90,000 to 150,000 clones, 92% of them singletons. Sequencing used peripheral blood, obtained 28 days after the second AZD1222 dose. Receptor source: an adult who received the AZD1222 COVID-19 vaccine.

The J gene is TRBJ1-1, the V gene TRBV6-1, with D uncertain. This CDR3 comprises 16 residues. Germline V gives CDR1 MNHNS, CDR2 SASEGT. V dropped 1 base and J dropped 2 bases, with 14 bases sitting between them. This chain's CDR3 is CASSEVIGRSNTEAFF. The CDR3 nucleotides are TGTGCCAGCAGTGAAGTTATAGGCAGGTCAAACACTGAAGCTTTCTTT.

The chain employs TRBV6-2 or TRBV6-3 and TRBJ1-1; D possibly corresponds to TRBD1 (5 bases). The CDR3 is made up of 14 amino acids. Germline lookup yields CDR1 MNHEY and CDR2 SVGEGT. V was cut by 2 bases and J by 4 bases, with 11 bases left in between. This CDR3 is CASSYRQGLTEAFF. The CDR3, as DNA: TGTGCCAGCAGTTACCGTCAGGGCCTCACTGAAGCTTTCTTT.

The rearrangement joins TRBV19 to TRBJ1-6; D gene ambiguous. The CDR3 runs to 15 residues. V lost 7 bases to trimming and J lost 8 bases, with 18 bases between them. Germline V gene data show CDR1 as LNHDA and CDR2 as SQIVND (reference sequence). In DNA form, the CDR3 reads TGTGCCAGTACCCTGGATAGCAAAGTAGATTCACCCCTCCACTTT. Protein product: CASTLDSKVDSPLHF.

The V call is TRBV29-1, the J call TRBJ1-1, with D uncertain. From germline, CDR1 is SQVTM and CDR2 ANQGSEA. The CDR3 runs to 13 residues. Trimming pared 7 bases from V and 1 base from J, leaving 13 bases between. The CDR3 bases are TGCAGCGCCCCGTCGGCACAGAACACTGAAGCTTTCTTT. Protein sequence: CSAPSAQNTEAFF.

V gene TRBV18 combines with J gene TRBJ1-3, with D possibly TRBD1 on 5 matching bases. The V end was cut by 5 bases, the J end by 0 bases, with 14 bases between. The CDR3 length is 16 residues. Per the germline V gene, CDR1 is KGHSH and CDR2 is LQKENI. CDR3 nucleotides: TGTGCCAGCTCAAGCGAGACAGCCTTCTCTGGAAACACCATATATTTT. Translating gives CASSSETAFSGNTIYF.

This chain uses TRBV6-5 with TRBJ2-5, with TRBD2 matching over 11 bases. The CDR3 extends over 13 amino acids. J lost 10 bases, V lost 7 bases, and 8 bases had no gene match. CDR1 MNHEY and CDR2 SVGAGI come from the germline V gene. In DNA form, the CDR3 reads TGTGCCAGCACAGGTAGCGGGGGGGAAGGCCAGTACTTC. Translated, it gives CASTGSGGEGQYF.

The sample holds one count of this clone. The chain couples TRBV3-1 (or the pseudogene TRBV3-2) to TRBJ1-5; D is uncertain. The V end lost 5 bases, the J end lost 1 base, and 12 bases lay between the germline ends. CDR3 size: 15 residues. The germline CDR1 and CDR2 sequences are LGHDT and YNNKEL (reference sequence). The CDR3: CASSFGQPSNQPQHF. The CDR3 DNA reads as TGTGCCAGCAGCTTCGGGCAGCCAAGCAATCAGCCCCAGCATTTT.

The chain couples TRBV3-1 (or the pseudogene TRBV3-2) to TRBJ2-3, with no clear D. The CDR3 sequence is 12 residues long. Looked up from germline, CDR1 is LGHDT and CDR2 is YNNKEL (reference sequence). Trimming took off 1 base at V and 6 bases at J, with 5 bases between the two ends. The CDR3 protein is CASSQVGDTQYF. The DNA for the CDR3 is TGTGCCAGCAGCCAAGTAGGGGATACGCAGTATTTT.

The chain employs TRBV3-1 (or the pseudogene TRBV3-2) and TRBJ1-1, with 9 bases aligning to TRBD1. The CDR3 extends over 16 amino acids. V shed 3 bases, J shed 0 bases, and the junction held 5 bases outside the gene matches. Germline V gene sequence: CDR1 LGHDT, CDR2 YNNKEL (reference sequence). CDR3 in DNA: TGTGCCAGCAGCCATGGGACAGGGAGGGTGAACACTGAAGCTTTCTTT. Its translation: CASSHGTGRVNTEAFF.

This chain joins TRBV6-5 and TRBJ1-4; D not certain. The CDR3 spans 13 residues. The germline gives CDR1 MNHEY, CDR2 SVGAGI. Trimming pared 5 bases from V and 6 bases from J, leaving 10 bases between. DNA of the CDR3: TGTGCCAGCAGTCCCGGACCTTATGAAAAACTGTTTTTT. It is translated as CASSPGPYEKLFF.

The CDR3 loop is CASSLLGTTDTQYF. In nucleotides, the CDR3 is TGTGCCAGCAGCTTGCTGGGTACCACAGATACGCAGTATTTT. V is TRBV5-4 and J is TRBJ2-3; D is ambiguous. This CDR3 is 14 amino acids long. Germline V gene data show CDR1 as SGHNT and CDR2 as YYREEE (reference sequence). V was clipped by 1 base and J by 2 bases, with 8 bases between them.

This chain connects TRBV7-8 to TRBJ1-5, with D uncertain. This CDR3 region has 15 residues. The germline V gene has CDR1 SGHVS and CDR2 FQNEAQ. The V gene lost 2 bases and the J gene lost 3 bases, with 11 bases spanning the gap. CDR3 coding DNA: TGTGCCAGCAGCTTAAGGCAGGTCCACAATCAGCCCCAGCATTTT. This codes for CASSLRQVHNQPQHF.

V gene TRBV7-2 combines with J gene TRBJ2-7; the D gene is possibly TRBD1 (6 bases). The CDR3 is made up of 13 amino acids. With 1 base removed from V and 12 bases from J, the gap between germline ends came to 16 bases. Germline CDR1 reads SGHTA; CDR2 reads FQGNSA. CDR3: CASSLVDRSFGYF. In DNA form, the CDR3 reads TGTGCCAGCAGCTTAGTCGACAGGAGCTTTGGGTACTTC.

The J gene is TRBJ1-1, the V gene TRBV10-3, with D hard to call. Germline lookup yields CDR1 ENHRY and CDR2 SYGVKD. V was cut by 7 bases and J by 4 bases, with 13 bases left in between. The CDR3 totals 13 residues. The CDR3 loop is CAIIQNVGTEAFF. CDR3 nucleotides: TGTGCCATCATCCAGAATGTGGGCACTGAAGCTTTCTTT.

The chain uses TRBV27 and TRBJ1-2, with D possibly TRBD1 on 6 matching bases. Per germline, CDR1 MNHEY and CDR2 SMNVEV (reference sequence). V lost 5 bases and J 7 bases, leaving 20 bases between the germline ends. This CDR3 is 15 amino acids long. The CDR3 protein is CASSPRGQGRSGYTF. CDR3 nucleotide sequence: TGTGCCAGCAGTCCACGGGGGCAGGGGCGATCTGGCTACACCTTC.

The chain has TRBV28 and TRBJ1-3, with a possible D match to TRBD1 (6 bases). This CDR3 is built from 14 residues. Germline CDR1 MDHEN, CDR2 SYDVKM. Trimming cost V 6 bases and J 1 base, with 10 bases left between them. This chain's CDR3 is CASRQGGSGNTIYF. The CDR3 nucleotides are TGTGCCAGCAGGCAAGGGGGGTCTGGAAACACCATATATTTT.

This chain connects TRBV10-3 to TRBJ1-2; D is possibly TRBD1 (5 bases). The CDR3 totals 12 residues. Germline V gene sequence: CDR1 ENHRY, CDR2 SYGVKD. The V end lost 8 bases, the J end lost 7 bases, and 14 bases lay between the germline ends. Here the CDR3 reads CAIAKTGFGYTF. In DNA form, the CDR3 reads TGTGCCATCGCAAAAACAGGATTTGGCTACACCTTC.

The chain uses TRBV6-5 and TRBJ2-1, with D tentatively TRBD1 (5 bases). V was clipped by 6 bases and J by 2 bases, with 11 bases between them. The germline V gene has CDR1 MNHEY and CDR2 SVGAGI. The CDR3 contains 14 residues. The CDR3 DNA is TGTGCCAGCAGCGACAGTCAGGCCTACAATGAGCAGTTCTTC. Residues: CASSDSQAYNEQFF.

CDR3 DNA sequence: TGCGCCAGCAGCTTCCGACAGGGGGCCGTCGGCGAGCAGTACTTC. Translated: CASSFRQGAVGEQYF. This chain uses TRBV5-1 with TRBJ2-7; TRBD1 aligns across 10 bases. Germline V gene lookup returns CDR1 SGHRS and CDR2 YFSETQ. V was clipped by 2 bases and J by 6 bases; unmatched bases: 8. The CDR3 covers 15 residues.

V usage is TRBV7-9 and J usage is TRBJ1-6; TRBD1 might be the D (6 bases). Trimming left V 4 bases short and J 8 bases short, with 12 bases between. Germline CDR1 reads SEHNR; CDR2 reads FQNEAQ (reference sequence). The CDR3 is 14 residues long. The CDR3: CASSYRDIYSPLHF. CDR3 in DNA: TGTGCCAGCAGCTACCGGGACATTTATTCACCCCTCCACTTT.

The chain has TRBV15 and TRBJ2-5; D might be TRBD1 (5 bases). Germline CDR1 LNHNV, CDR2 YYDKDF (reference sequence). V was cut by 1 base and J by 0 bases, with 9 bases left in between. This CDR3 spans 15 amino acids. CDR3: CATSRVTGYQETQYF. The CDR3 coding sequence is TGTGCCACCAGCAGAGTCACAGGATACCAAGAGACCCAGTACTTC.

V and J are TRBV7-2 and TRBJ2-7; the D is unclear. The V and J ends lost 3 bases and 0 bases respectively, with 3 bases between them. This CDR3 is 12 amino acids long. Germline assignment: CDR1 SGHTA and CDR2 FQGNSA. The CDR3 nucleotides are TGTGCCAGCAGCTTGAGCTCCTACGAGCAGTACTTC. It encodes CASSLSSYEQYF.

J is TRBJ1-1 and V is TRBV18, with D possibly matching TRBD1 (6 bases). Germline-derived CDR1 and CDR2 are KGHSH and LQKENI. CDR3 size: 15 residues. The V end lost 4 bases, the J end lost 4 bases, and 16 bases lay between the germline ends. The CDR3 sequence: CASSRETGGITEAFF. CDR3 nucleotides: TGTGCCAGCTCACGGGAGACAGGTGGAATCACTGAAGCTTTCTTT. The complete variable domain, with remaining parts taken from reference TRBV18 and TRBJ1-1, reads NAGVMQNPRHLVRRRGQEARLRCSPMKGHSHVYWYRQLPEEGLKFMVYLQKENIIDESGMPKERFSAEFPKEGPSILRIQQVVRGDSAAYFCASSRETGGITEAFFGQGTRLTVV.

This rearrangement joins TRBV19 to TRBJ2-1, with D possibly being TRBD1 (6 bases). Trimming cost V 4 bases and J 4 bases, with 8 bases left between them. The CDR3 spans 13 residues. The germline V gene has CDR1 LNHDA and CDR2 SQIVND (reference sequence). CDR3 sequence: CASSKQGYNEQFF. The DNA for the CDR3 is TGTGCCAGTAGTAAACAGGGTTACAATGAGCAGTTCTTC.

The chain couples TRBV5-4 to TRBJ2-1, with a tentative D call TRBD2 (5 bases). This CDR3 contains 14 residues. Per germline, CDR1 SGHNT and CDR2 YYREEE (reference sequence). Trimming took 10 bases from V and 4 from J, leaving 18 bases between them. As DNA, the CDR3 is TGTGCCCTGCTTGATACTCCGGGGTACAATGAGCAGTTCTTC. It codes for CALLDTPGYNEQFF.

The CDR3 coding sequence is TGTGCCAGCAGACTATGGGAGACCCAGTACTTC. Its protein is CASRLWETQYF. V is TRBV11-2 and J is TRBJ2-5; D ambiguous. Germline CDR1 is SGHAT and CDR2 is FQNNGV. Deletions cut 6 bases from V and 5 bases from J, with 7 bases between. CDR3 length equals 11 residues.

The CDR3, as DNA: TGTGCCAGCAGTCCGGACAGGTCGCCCTCAGAGCAGTTCTTC. As protein: CASSPDRSPSEQFF. This chain uses TRBV13 with TRBJ2-1; 7 nucleotides agree with TRBD1. This CDR3 spans 14 amino acids. Trimming removed 6 bases from V and 10 bases from J; junction bases left unmatched: 12. Germline CDR1 reads PRHDT; CDR2 reads FYEKMQ (reference sequence).

V is TRBV12-1 and J is TRBJ2-6. TRBV12-1 is flagged as a pseudogene. This CDR3 is 19 amino acids long. The CDR3 sequence: CASSLSCRDEGSGANVLTF. The DNA of the CDR3 is TGTGCCAGCAGCCTCTCTTGCCGGGACGAGGGCTCTGGGGCCAACGTCCTGACTTTC.

The V call is TRBV7-2, the J call TRBJ1-5; D perhaps matches TRBD1 (5 bases). The CDR3 runs to 15 residues. Germline values: CDR1 SGHTA, CDR2 FQGNSA. V dropped 2 bases and J dropped 3 bases, with 11 bases sitting between them. The chain's CDR3 is CASSLFQGYNQPQHF. CDR3 nucleotides: TGTGCCAGCAGCTTATTCCAGGGATACAATCAGCCCCAGCATTTT. Complete variable domain (other parts from reference TRBV7-2 and TRBJ1-5): GAGVSQSPSNKVTEKGKDVELRCDPISGHTALYWYRQSLGQGLEFLIYFQGNSAPDKSGLPSDRFSAERTGGSVSTLTIQRTQQEDSAVYLCASSLFQGYNQPQHFGDGTRLSIL.

The gene calls are TRBV4-1 and TRBJ2-2; D gene unclear. V lost 1 base to trimming and J lost 1 base, with 4 bases between them. Germline assignment: CDR1 MGHRA and CDR2 YSYEKL. The CDR3 totals 14 residues. The CDR3 sequence: CASSQAGNTGELFF. In DNA, the CDR3 is TGCGCCAGCAGCCAAGCAGGGAACACCGGGGAGCTGTTTTTT.

This chain links TRBV7-8 with TRBJ2-7, with 8 bases identical to TRBD2. V shed 4 bases, J shed 6 bases, and the junction held 14 bases outside the gene matches. CDR3 length equals 16 residues. The germline V gene has CDR1 SGHVS and CDR2 FQNEAQ. The CDR3 sequence: CASSSPDTSGLPEQYF. In DNA, the CDR3 is TGTGCCAGCAGCTCCCCCGACACTAGCGGCCTCCCCGAGCAGTACTTC.